This T cell receptor beta chain appears in the sequencing data of a study of regulatory T cells in long-lasting Graves disease. Study-wide findings and caveats: Accuracy was possibly reduced by small sample size. Persistent disease showed a preference for TRBV28, TRBJ1-2 and TRBJ2-5.

This clonotype was detected ten times or more. Its target is unknown. Sequencing libraries for TCR beta were prepared with iRepertoire HTBI primers and Arm-PCR of CDR3 regions. One entry per CDR3 protein, called by TCRdb with MiXCR from the multiplex PCR reads. The data contain fewer than 550,000 distinct CDR3 sequences, 16% of them seen just once; the ten biggest clones take up approximately 25%. Germline V gene data show CDR1 as KGHSH and CDR2 as LQKENI. The length of the CDR3 is 13 residues. V dropped 4 bases and J dropped 8 bases, with 12 bases sitting between them. The time point is: newly diagnosed GD, antithyroid drugs for less than 3 months. Extracted PBMC RNA gave rise to the TCR library. The data also belong to a second study, concerning T cells in Graves' hyperthyroidism and ophthalmopathy. That source adds: A 13 V-J model separated ophthalmopathy from stable hyperthyroidism.

V usage is TRBV18 and J usage is TRBJ2-1, with a tentative D call TRBD1 (5 bases). The receptor was isolated from a woman aged 40-60 years with Graves disease. The starting material was peripheral blood mononuclear cells (PBMCs), obtained at new diagnosis, from a patient treated with antithyroid drugs. This CDR3 reads CASSQGWVDEQFF. DNA of the CDR3: TGTGCCAGCTCACAGGGGTGGGTTGATGAGCAGTTCTTC. Complete variable domain (other parts from reference TRBV18 and TRBJ2-1): NAGVMQNPRHLVRRRGQEARLRCSPMKGHSHVYWYRQLPEEGLKFMVYLQKENIIDESGMPKERFSAEFPKEGPSILRIQQVVRGDSAAYFCASSQGWVDEQFFGPGTRLTVL.